There are a few counts of the clone carrying this TCR beta chain. Its antigen is unknown. Together with a sample-barcoded 5' primer, a J-beta primer mix was included in a second PCR lasting about 7 to 11 cycles. TCRdb used MiXCR to reprocess the 5' RACE reads, holding one entry per CDR3 protein. The sample holds approximately 730,000 distinct CDR3 sequences; 53% are singletons and the top ten take under 50%. This sample is drawn from a study of blood T cells in healthy people across ages. V was shortened by 8 bases and J by 0 bases, with 14 bases between the two germline ends. Germline CDR1 reads MDHEN; CDR2 reads SYDVKM. The CDR3 totals 15 residues. Overall study findings and caveats: Samples with more naive T cells showed higher observed beta diversity. As age increased, TCR beta diversity per million T cells fell in a roughly linear fashion.

Russia was home to the donors, healthy Caucasian individuals aged roughly 6 to 95. Sequenced: blood. The chain joins TRBV28 to TRBJ2-4; D is possibly TRBD1 or TRBD2 (5 bases each). This receptor was identified in a man aged 80 or over in good health. The CDR3 is CASRDVFLAKNIQYF. The CDR3, as DNA: TGTGCCAGCCGGGACGTCTTCCTAGCCAAAAACATTCAGTACTTC.